Listed here are 31 T cell receptor beta chains from one sample, sequenced in a study of T cells in Graves' hyperthyroidism and ophthalmopathy. RNA transcripts provided the source from which TCR beta CDR3 regions were amplified. During a first-round RT-PCR of the TCR CDR3, the HTBI primer set was used. TCRdb re-derived calls from the multiplex PCR reads in MiXCR, one entry per CDR3 protein. The sample records around 600,000 distinct CDR3 sequences, over 12% being singletons. Sample: blood. These TCRs come from a woman aged 18-35 years with Graves' ophthalmopathy.

The chain carries TRBV20-1 and TRBJ1-2; D is undetermined. The CDR3 is made up of 11 amino acids. The V gene's germline CDR1 is DFQATT and CDR2 SNEGSKA (reference sequence). V lost 1 base, J lost 6 bases, and 6 bases lay in between. This chain's CDR3 is CSARGIHGYTF. CDR3 nucleotide sequence: TGCAGTGCTAGAGGTATCCATGGCTACACCTTC.

The chain joins TRBV4-1 to TRBJ2-1, with 8 bases fitting TRBD2. V lost 4 bases to trimming and J lost 6 bases; unmatched junction nucleotides: 11. The CDR3 has 16 residues. CDR1 and CDR2 (germline): MGHRA, YSYEKL. This chain's CDR3 is CASSPREASGLNEQFF. The CDR3 coding sequence is TGCGCCAGCAGCCCCCGAGAAGCTAGCGGGCTCAATGAGCAGTTCTTC.

This clonotype was seen repeatedly, ten times or more. V and J are TRBV20-1 and TRBJ1-1; tentatively, D is TRBD1 (6 bases). V shed 5 bases and J shed 1 base, with 14 bases lying between them. The germline V gene has CDR1 DFQATT and CDR2 SNEGSKA (reference sequence). The CDR3 covers 14 residues. The CDR3 DNA reads TGCAGTGCTCCCGACAGGACGGGGAACACTGAAGCTTTCTTT. Amino acid sequence: CSAPDRTGNTEAFF.

This chain links TRBV4-3 with TRBJ2-1, with D possibly TRBD2 on 6 matching bases. V was clipped by 0 bases and J by 8 bases, with 11 bases between them. CDR3 length equals 14 residues. The germline gives CDR1 LGHNA, CDR2 YSLEER. CDR3 in DNA: TGCGCCAGCAGCCAAGAGGAGGGGTGGGATGAGCAGTTCTTC. Its protein product is CASSQEEGWDEQFF.

This clonotype has just a few counts. The chain carries TRBV4-2 and TRBJ2-5, with TRBD2 matching 9 bases. The CDR3 has 14 residues. Germline-derived CDR1 and CDR2 are LGHNA and YNFKEQ. J was trimmed by 5 bases and V by 3 bases; bases with no gene match: 4. CDR3: CASSHSGSRETQYF. CDR3 nucleotide sequence: TGTGCCAGCAGCCATAGCGGGAGTCGGGAGACCCAGTACTTC.

The V gene is TRBV29-1, the J gene TRBJ1-1, with D perhaps matching TRBD1 (6 bases). Trimming left V 3 bases short and J 5 bases short, with 10 bases between. This CDR3 comprises 12 residues. Germline V CDR1 and CDR2: SQVTM, ANQGSEA. CDR3 in amino acids: CSVDRGRTEAFF. The CDR3 DNA sequence: TGCAGCGTTGACAGGGGTCGGACTGAAGCTTTCTTT.

Ten or more counts support this clonotype. The CDR3 is CASSYRQGGTEAFF. In nucleotides, the CDR3 is TGTGCCAGCAGTTATAGGCAGGGAGGGACTGAAGCTTTCTTT. J is TRBJ1-1 and V is TRBV6-2 or TRBV6-3; D possibly corresponds to TRBD1 (5 bases). The CDR3 totals 14 residues. Germline CDR1 and CDR2: MNHEY and SVGEGT. V dropped 3 bases and J dropped 5 bases, with 13 bases sitting between them.

This clonotype was counted many times. The V call is TRBV29-1, the J call TRBJ2-5; a possible D gene is TRBD1 (5 bases). Looked up from germline, CDR1 is SQVTM and CDR2 is ANQGSEA. Trimming shortened V by 8 bases and J by 5 bases, and 18 bases separated the two germline ends. CDR3 length: 13 residues. CDR3 in DNA: TGCAGCTTTTTAGGCCGGTGGGGCGAGACCCAGTACTTC. It yields the protein CSFLGRWGETQYF.

This clonotype was seen repeatedly, ten times or more. This chain joins TRBV28 and TRBJ2-2; D possibly uses TRBD1 or TRBD2 (5 bases each). Germline CDR1 is MDHEN and CDR2 is SYDVKM. This CDR3 contains 15 residues. Trimming left V 5 bases short and J 5 bases short, with 15 bases between. The CDR3: CASSTGRWGTGELFF. The CDR3 bases are TGTGCCAGCAGTACTGGGCGATGGGGGACCGGGGAGCTGTTTTTT. The full variable domain, rest sourced from reference TRBV28 and TRBJ2-2, is DVKVTQSSRYLVKRTGEKVFLECVQDMDHENMFWYRQDPGLGLRLIYFSYDVKMKEKGDIPEGYSVSREKKERFSLILESASTNQTSMYLCASSTGRWGTGELFFGEGSRLTVL.

The sample holds many counts of this clonotype. This chain uses TRBV6-2 or TRBV6-3 with TRBJ2-3; TRBD2 aligns across 8 bases. The CDR3 contains 19 residues. V was clipped by 7 bases and J by 1 base; unmatched bases: 19. Looked up from germline, CDR1 is MNHEY and CDR2 is SVGEGT. CDR3 DNA sequence: TGTGCCAGCAACTACCAGGCGGCTCGGGAGGGCCGAGGCACAGATACGCAGTATTTT. Encoded protein: CASNYQAAREGRGTDTQYF.

This clonotype was detected ten times or more. The J gene is TRBJ1-1, the V gene TRBV19; a weak D match, TRBD1 (6 bases). CDR3 length: 14 amino acids. V gave up 5 bases and J gave up 9 bases, with 19 bases separating them. Germline CDR1 is LNHDA and CDR2 is SQIVND (reference sequence). The CDR3 spells CASSLQGLGGKAFF. CDR3 nucleotides: TGTGCCAGTAGTTTACAGGGACTAGGCGGCAAAGCTTTCTTT.

The rearrangement joins TRBV7-3 to TRBJ2-2; D might be TRBD2 (5 bases). The CDR3 runs 13 residues. V was cut by 5 bases and J by 7 bases, with 11 bases left in between. Germline values: CDR1 SGHTA, CDR2 FQGTGA. The CDR3 DNA is TGTGCCAGCAGCCCCCCCGGGGACGGGGAGCTGTTTTTT. This encodes CASSPPGDGELFF.

The V and J genes are TRBV15 and TRBJ1-2, with TRBD1 as a possible D gene (6 bases). V was trimmed by 5 bases and J by 8 bases, leaving 12 bases between them. The CDR3 contains 12 residues. Germline V gene data show CDR1 as LNHNV and CDR2 as YYDKDF (reference sequence). The CDR3 nucleotides are TGTGCCACCAGCGGTCAGGGGAGGGGCTACACCTTC. As protein: CATSGQGRGYTF.

Of note for this clonotype: The junction and the germline gene differ at one end; a read error may be behind it. The chain has TRBV20-1 and TRBJ2-1; 12 bases map to TRBD1. The germline V gene has CDR1 DFQATT and CDR2 SNEGSKA (reference sequence). The CDR3 sequence is 14 residues long. CDR3 sequence: CSASGTGGYHEQFF. In DNA, the CDR3 is TGCAGTGCTAGTGGGACAGGGGGCTACCATGAGCAGTTCTTC.

This clonotype came up many times. The chain recombines TRBV20-1 with TRBJ2-3; no reliable D call. The V and J ends lost 0 bases and 4 bases respectively, with 11 bases between them. CDR3 size: 14 residues. Germline values: CDR1 DFQATT, CDR2 SNEGSKA (reference sequence). CDR3 nucleotides: TGCAGTGCTAGAGATATCTCGGCAGCAGATACGCAGTATTTT. Protein: CSARDISAADTQYF.

This clonotype was observed a handful of times. The chain links TRBV4-1 to TRBJ2-5, with 7 bases lining up with TRBD2. The CDR3 has 15 residues. The V gene's germline CDR1 is MGHRA and CDR2 YSYEKL. With V trimmed by 0 bases and J by 5 bases, 6 bases remained unmatched. CDR3 amino acids: CASSQDGRAGETQYF. The CDR3 DNA is TGCGCCAGCAGCCAAGATGGGAGGGCGGGCGAGACCCAGTACTTC.

CDR3 amino acids: CATSDRTSGRLDEQYF. The CDR3 region has the DNA TGTGCCACCAGTGATCGGACTAGCGGGAGGCTTGACGAGCAGTACTTC. This chain connects TRBV24-1 to TRBJ2-7; 14 nucleotides line up with TRBD2. J was trimmed by 5 bases and V by 3 bases; bases with no gene match: 5. The V gene's germline CDR1 is KGHDR and CDR2 SFDVKD. This CDR3 contains 16 residues.

This chain uses TRBV6-2 or TRBV6-3 with TRBJ1-5; D ambiguous. Germline V gene lookup returns CDR1 MNHEY and CDR2 SVGEGT. Trimming stripped 11 bases from V and 0 bases from J, with 14 bases between. The CDR3 spans 14 residues. The CDR3 nucleotides read TGTGCCGGGTTAAGACCCTCTAGCAATCAGCCCCAGCATTTT. It encodes CAGLRPSSNQPQHF.

The CDR3 nucleotides read TGTGCCAGCAGGTTCACAGGGGGACAAGAGACCCAGTACTTC. Translating gives CASRFTGGQETQYF. The V and J genes are TRBV6-2 or TRBV6-3 and TRBJ2-5, with 8 bases that match TRBD1. V lost 6 bases and J lost 2; bases outside the gene matches: 5. CDR1 is MNHEY, CDR2 SVGEGT, per germline. The CDR3 spans 14 residues.

This clonotype was observed a few times. The V gene is TRBV5-6, the J gene TRBJ2-1; 14 positions agree with TRBD2. Germline CDR1 SGHDT, CDR2 YYEEEE. CDR3 length equals 17 residues. Trimming took 4 bases from V and 7 from J; bases not matched to a gene: 10. The CDR3 reads CASSPLGTSGSLNEQFF. CDR3 sequence (DNA): TGTGCCAGCAGCCCGCTCGGGACTAGCGGGAGCCTGAATGAGCAGTTCTTC. The whole variable domain, filled in from reference TRBV5-6 and TRBJ2-1, reads DAGVTQSPTHLIKTRGQQVTLRCSPKSGHDTVSWYQQALGQGPQFIFQYYEEEERQRGNFPDRFSGHQFPNYSSELNVNALLLGDSALYLCASSPLGTSGSLNEQFFGPGTRLTVL.

The sample holds a few counts of this clonotype. This sequence joins TRBV6-1 and TRBJ2-7; TRBD1 matches at 9 bases. CDR1 is MNHNS and CDR2 is SASEGT in the germline V gene. The CDR3 covers 14 residues. The V gene end was trimmed by 5 bases and the J gene end by 5 bases; junction bases not matched to a gene: 7. The CDR3 region is CASSRTDRGDEQYF. CDR3 coding DNA: TGTGCCAGCAGTAGGACGGACAGGGGCGACGAGCAGTACTTC.

This clonotype was recorded at least ten times. V and J are TRBV29-1 and TRBJ2-7; 7 nucleotides align to TRBD2. V lost 3 bases to trimming and J lost 0 bases; unmatched junction nucleotides: 8. CDR1 and CDR2 from the germline V gene are SQVTM and ANQGSEA. The CDR3 loop spans 15 amino acids. The CDR3 DNA reads as TGCAGCGTTGAGGCCACTAGCGAGAGCTCCTACGAGCAGTACTTC. Translation: CSVEATSESSYEQYF.

In its sample, this clonotype was seen once. This chain links TRBV30 with TRBJ2-5; 8 bases map to TRBD2. V lost 1 base to trimming and J lost 2 bases; unmatched junction nucleotides: 6. This CDR3 contains 15 residues. Germline values: CDR1 GTSNPN, CDR2 SVGIG (reference sequence). This CDR3 reads CAWSAKLAAQETQYF. For the CDR3, the DNA is TGTGCCTGGAGTGCAAAACTAGCGGCACAAGAGACCCAGTACTTC.

A few counts support this clonotype. The CDR3 region is CASSPPGGRNSPLHF. CDR3 sequence (DNA): TGTGCCAGCTCACCTCCAGGGGGGCGTAATTCACCCCTCCACTTT. The chain combines TRBV18 with TRBJ1-6, with 7 bases identical to TRBD1. The CDR3 is 15 amino acids. Germline V gene lookup returns CDR1 KGHSH and CDR2 LQKENI. V was clipped by 3 bases and J by 6 bases; unmatched bases: 5.

In its sample, this clonotype was seen many times. J is TRBJ2-5 and V is TRBV4-2, with D perhaps TRBD1 (5 bases). Germline loops: CDR1 LGHNA, CDR2 YNFKEQ. This CDR3 is built from 13 residues. Trimming removed 4 bases from V and 5 bases from J, with 11 bases in between. The DNA for the CDR3 is TGTGCCAGCAGCCCTTGGAAGGGGGAGACCCAGTACTTC. Its protein product is CASSPWKGETQYF.

At least ten counts were recorded for this clonotype. The chain employs TRBV6-5 and TRBJ1-5; possible D gene TRBD1, 5 bases. V lost 8 bases to trimming and J lost 0 bases, with 11 bases between them. Germline values: CDR1 MNHEY, CDR2 SVGAGI. This CDR3 comprises 14 residues. The CDR3 reads CASVRGHSNQPQHF. CDR3 sequence (DNA): TGTGCCAGCGTTAGGGGTCATAGCAATCAGCCCCAGCATTTT.

The sample holds many counts of this clonotype. The chain uses TRBV20-1 and TRBJ2-7, with TRBD1 matching 8 bases. Trimming cost V 3 bases and J 3 bases; bases outside gene matches: 4. Germline CDR1 reads DFQATT; CDR2 reads SNEGSKA (reference sequence). This CDR3 comprises 13 residues. CDR3 loop: CSASRDRSYEQYF. The CDR3 nucleotides are TGCAGTGCTAGCCGGGACAGGAGCTACGAGCAGTACTTC.

In its sample, this clonotype was seen many times. The chain carries TRBV6-2 or TRBV6-3 and TRBJ2-2, with D perhaps TRBD1 (6 bases). The CDR3 covers 18 residues. Per the germline V gene, CDR1 is MNHEY and CDR2 is SVGEGT. Trimming took off 4 bases at V and 4 bases at J, with 22 bases between the two ends. CDR3: CASSSYKATGIGTGELFF. CDR3 DNA sequence: TGTGCCAGCAGTTCTTACAAAGCCACAGGGATAGGCACCGGGGAGCTGTTTTTT.

This clonotype was seen a few times. This rearrangement joins TRBV19 to TRBJ2-7, with 9 bases that match TRBD1. The germline V gene encodes CDR1 LNHDA and CDR2 SQIVND (reference sequence). Trimming cost V 4 bases and J 4 bases; bases outside gene matches: 5. There are 14 residues in the CDR3. The CDR3 protein is CASSKGQGKYEQYF. CDR3 DNA: TGTGCCAGTAGTAAGGGACAGGGTAAATACGAGCAGTACTTC. The full variable domain, rest sourced from reference TRBV19 and TRBJ2-7, is DGGITQSPKYLFRKEGQNVTLSCEQNLNHDAMYWYRQDPGQGLRLIYYSQIVNDFQKGDIAEGYSVSREKKESFPLTVTSAQKNPTAFYLCASSKGQGKYEQYFGPGTRLTVT.

At least ten counts were recorded for this clonotype. The rearrangement joins TRBV20-1 to TRBJ2-7; TRBD2 matches 12 bases. Germline trimming cut 6 bases from V and 4 bases from J; bases unmatched to any gene: 1. This CDR3 region has 12 residues. Germline V gene data show CDR1 as DFQATT and CDR2 as SNEGSKA (reference sequence). The DNA for the CDR3 is TGCAGTGCGGGGACTAGCGGGTACGAGCAGTACTTC. Translation gives CSAGTSGYEQYF.

This clonotype was picked up many times. V and J are TRBV11-3 and TRBJ2-1, with 7 bases lining up with TRBD2. The V gene's germline CDR1 is SGHNT and CDR2 YENEEA. The V and J ends lost 5 bases and 6 bases, in that order; junction bases with no gene match: 7. The CDR3 length is 14 residues. The CDR3 coding sequence is TGTGCCAGCAGCCCAAGGGCGGGAGCCAATGAGCAGTTCTTC. Protein sequence: CASSPRAGANEQFF.